The rows below give T cell receptor beta chains drawn from one sample of a study of pediatric ulcerative colitis. Repertoires were generated with immunoSEQ multiplex PCR, while TCRdb's copy carries only in-frame clones and drops some. The sample records roughly 23,000 clones, about two thirds being singletons. Material: gut tissue. The receptors derive from a boy aged 5-17 years with severe ulcerative colitis. Each CDR3 is given with its conserved first and last residue. Fields, in order: CDR3 protein, CDR3 DNA, V gene, J gene, clone size, D gene, CDR3 length. D genes are given only for firm matches. Clone size is not always given. Where it is, it says once, few, many or a class for expanded clones.

CDR3 protein: CASSLAGGNEQFF
CDR3 DNA: TGCGCCAGCAGCTTGGCAGGGGGCAATGAGCAGTTCTTC
V gene: TRBV5-1
J gene: TRBJ2-1
clone size: few
D gene: TRBD1
CDR3 length: 13

CDR3 protein: CAWSVVPGFYEQYF
CDR3 DNA: TGTGCCTGGAGTGTAGTCCCGGGCTTCTACGAGCAGTACTTC
V gene: TRBV30
J gene: TRBJ2-7
clone size: NA
D gene: NA
CDR3 length: 14

CDR3 protein: CASSLGGARYGYTF
CDR3 DNA: TGTGCCAGCAGCTTAGGAGGGGCTCGGTATGGCTACACCTTC
V gene: TRBV7-2
J gene: TRBJ1-2
clone size: NA
D gene: NA
CDR3 length: 14

CDR3 protein: CASAYDRNYGYTF
CDR3 DNA: TGTGCCAGCGCTTACGACCGAAACTATGGCTACACCTTC
V gene: TRBV2
J gene: TRBJ1-2
clone size: NA
D gene: NA
CDR3 length: 13

CDR3 protein: CASSPNTGPGSGNTIYF
CDR3 DNA: TGTGCCAGCAGTCCCAACACAGGGCCGGGTTCTGGAAACACCATATATTTT
V gene: TRBV27
J gene: TRBJ1-3
clone size: NA
D gene: NA
CDR3 length: 17

CDR3 protein: CASSEQLTFYNEQFF
CDR3 DNA: TGTGCCAGCAGTGAACAGCTCACATTCTACAATGAGCAGTTCTTC
V gene: TRBV6-1
J gene: TRBJ2-1
clone size: NA
D gene: NA
CDR3 length: 15

CDR3 protein: CASSTSLSGNTIYF
CDR3 DNA: TGTGCCAGCAGCACCTCACTCTCTGGAAACACCATATATTTT
V gene: TRBV9
J gene: TRBJ1-3
clone size: NA
D gene: NA
CDR3 length: 14

CDR3 protein: CASSYWGTEQYF
CDR3 DNA: TGTGCCAGCAGTTACTGGGGGACAGAGCAGTACTTC
V gene: TRBV6-5
J gene: TRBJ2-7
clone size: NA
D gene: NA
CDR3 length: 12

CDR3 protein: CASSLTGLDYGYTF
CDR3 DNA: TGTGCCAGCAGCTTAACAGGGCTGGACTATGGCTACACCTTC
V gene: TRBV7-9
J gene: TRBJ1-2
clone size: NA
D gene: NA
CDR3 length: 14

CDR3 protein: CASRRDSNEKLFF
CDR3 DNA: TGCGCCAGCAGGCGGGACAGTAATGAAAAACTGTTTTTT
V gene: TRBV5-1
J gene: TRBJ1-4
clone size: NA
D gene: TRBD1
CDR3 length: 13

CDR3 protein: CASSLNSGTGANVLTF
CDR3 DNA: TGTGCCAGCTCATTAAACAGCGGAACTGGGGCCAACGTCCTGACTTTC
V gene: TRBV18
J gene: TRBJ2-6
clone size: NA
D gene: NA
CDR3 length: 16

CDR3 protein: CASRGSGGNTIYF
CDR3 DNA: TGTGCCTCCAGGGGGTCGGGAGGAAACACCATATATTTT
V gene: TRBV7-2
J gene: TRBJ1-3
clone size: NA
D gene: TRBD1
CDR3 length: 13

CDR3 protein: CASSLVMRDEQYF
CDR3 DNA: TGTGCCAGCAGCTTAGTAATGCGGGACGAGCAGTACTTC
V gene: TRBV7-2
J gene: TRBJ2-7
clone size: few
D gene: NA
CDR3 length: 13

CDR3 protein: CASSAVGSPLHF
CDR3 DNA: TGTGCCAGCAGCGCCGTTGGGTCACCCCTCCACTTT
V gene: TRBV5-4
J gene: TRBJ1-6
clone size: NA
D gene: NA
CDR3 length: 12

CDR3 protein: CASSQGQRSTGELFF
CDR3 DNA: TGTGCCAGCAGCCAGGGACAGAGAAGCACCGGGGAGCTGTTTTTT
V gene: TRBV7-9
J gene: TRBJ2-2
clone size: NA
D gene: TRBD1
CDR3 length: 15

CDR3 protein: CASTPGASDGYTF
CDR3 DNA: TGTGCCAGTACCCCGGGGGCGAGTGATGGCTACACCTTC
V gene: TRBV19
J gene: TRBJ1-2
clone size: NA
D gene: NA
CDR3 length: 13

CDR3 protein: CASSPDRVYGYTF
CDR3 DNA: TGTGCCAGCAGTCCCGACAGGGTCTATGGCTACACCTTC
V gene: TRBV28
J gene: TRBJ1-2
clone size: NA
D gene: TRBD1
CDR3 length: 13

CDR3 protein: CASSLTGHGYTF
CDR3 DNA: TGCGCCAGCAGCTTGACAGGTCACGGCTACACCTTC
V gene: TRBV5-1
J gene: TRBJ1-2
clone size: NA
D gene: NA
CDR3 length: 12

CDR3 protein: CSARGTPYGELFF
CDR3 DNA: TGCAGCGCCCGCGGGACCCCGTACGGGGAGCTGTTTTTT
V gene: TRBV29-1
J gene: TRBJ2-2
clone size: NA
D gene: NA
CDR3 length: 13

CDR3 protein: CASSVSGGNRNYGYTF
CDR3 DNA: TGCGCCAGCAGCGTGTCTGGAGGAAACCGAAACTATGGCTACACCTTC
V gene: TRBV5-1
J gene: TRBJ1-2
clone size: few
D gene: NA
CDR3 length: 16

CDR3 protein: CASIASGTYGYTF
CDR3 DNA: TGTGCCAGTATTGCGTCTGGGACCTATGGCTACACCTTC
V gene: TRBV19
J gene: TRBJ1-2
clone size: NA
D gene: NA
CDR3 length: 13

CDR3 protein: CASSRLDEQFF
CDR3 DNA: TGTGCCAGCAGCCGCTTGGATGAGCAGTTCTTC
V gene: TRBV7-9
J gene: TRBJ2-1
clone size: once
D gene: NA
CDR3 length: 11

CDR3 protein: CASKGQGAGYTF
CDR3 DNA: TGTGCCAGCAAGGGACAGGGAGCGGGCTACACCTTC
V gene: TRBV2
J gene: TRBJ1-2
clone size: NA
D gene: TRBD1
CDR3 length: 12

CDR3 protein: CASSKYSGELFF
CDR3 DNA: TGTGCCAGCAGTAAATATTCCGGGGAGCTGTTTTTT
V gene: TRBV2
J gene: TRBJ2-2
clone size: NA
D gene: NA
CDR3 length: 12

CDR3 protein: CASSASEGGDGYTF
CDR3 DNA: TGTGCCAGCTCCGCCTCGGAAGGAGGTGATGGCTACACCTTC
V gene: TRBV18
J gene: TRBJ1-2
clone size: NA
D gene: NA
CDR3 length: 14

CDR3 protein: CASSFVKGAYEQYF
CDR3 DNA: TGTGCCAGCAGCTTTGTGAAGGGGGCCTACGAGCAGTACTTC
V gene: TRBV7-2
J gene: TRBJ2-7
clone size: NA
D gene: NA
CDR3 length: 14

CDR3 protein: CASSEARGPYTGELFF
CDR3 DNA: TGTGCCAGCAGCGAGGCTCGGGGGCCATACACCGGGGAGCTGTTTTTT
V gene: TRBV9
J gene: TRBJ2-2
clone size: NA
D gene: NA
CDR3 length: 16

CDR3 protein: CASSERGQRTEAFF
CDR3 DNA: TGTGCCAGCAGCGAGCGGGGGCAAAGAACTGAAGCTTTCTTT
V gene: TRBV9
J gene: TRBJ1-1
clone size: NA
D gene: NA
CDR3 length: 14

CDR3 protein: CASRSTGRAFF
CDR3 DNA: TGTGCCAGCAGGAGCACAGGGAGGGCTTTCTTT
V gene: TRBV27
J gene: TRBJ1-1
clone size: NA
D gene: NA
CDR3 length: 11

CDR3 protein: CASSSLREQFF
CDR3 DNA: TGTGCCAGCAGCTCCCTCCGTGAGCAGTTCTTC
V gene: TRBV5-5
J gene: TRBJ2-1
clone size: NA
D gene: NA
CDR3 length: 11

CDR3 protein: CASSSPGGTTNEKLFF
CDR3 DNA: TGCGCCAGCAGCTCCCCGGGGGGCACAACTAATGAAAAACTGTTTTTT
V gene: TRBV5-1
J gene: TRBJ1-4
clone size: NA
D gene: NA
CDR3 length: 16

CDR3 protein: CASSSNRDLNTGELFF
CDR3 DNA: TGTGCCAGCAGCTCGAACAGGGACTTGAACACCGGGGAGCTGTTTTTT
V gene: TRBV7-6
J gene: TRBJ2-2
clone size: NA
D gene: NA
CDR3 length: 16

CDR3 protein: CASSEWNYGYTF
CDR3 DNA: TGTGCCAGCAGTGAATGGAATTATGGCTACACCTTC
V gene: TRBV25-1
J gene: TRBJ1-2
clone size: few
D gene: NA
CDR3 length: 12

CDR3 protein: CSAIRGTQYF
CDR3 DNA: TGCAGTGCTATTCGGGGGACCCAGTACTTC
V gene: TRBV20-1
J gene: TRBJ2-5
clone size: NA
D gene: NA
CDR3 length: 10

CDR3 protein: CASSERVGRGHPNPYGYTF
CDR3 DNA: TGTGCCAGCAGTGAAAGAGTAGGCAGGGGGCACCCCAACCCGTATGGCTACACCTTC
V gene: TRBV6-1
J gene: TRBJ1-2
clone size: NA
D gene: TRBD1
CDR3 length: 19

CDR3 protein: CASSWTGRETQYF
CDR3 DNA: TGTGCCAGCAGCTGGACAGGGCGAGAGACCCAGTACTTC
V gene: TRBV6-6
J gene: TRBJ2-5
clone size: NA
D gene: TRBD1
CDR3 length: 13

CDR3 protein: CASSQAGVNTGELFF
CDR3 DNA: TGCGCCAGCAGCCAAGCCGGGGTAAACACCGGGGAGCTGTTTTTT
V gene: TRBV4-3
J gene: TRBJ2-2
clone size: NA
D gene: NA
CDR3 length: 15

CDR3 protein: CASSFGQGRYNEQFF
CDR3 DNA: TGCGCCAGCAGCTTCGGACAGGGTCGATACAATGAGCAGTTCTTC
V gene: TRBV5-1
J gene: TRBJ2-1
clone size: NA
D gene: TRBD1
CDR3 length: 15